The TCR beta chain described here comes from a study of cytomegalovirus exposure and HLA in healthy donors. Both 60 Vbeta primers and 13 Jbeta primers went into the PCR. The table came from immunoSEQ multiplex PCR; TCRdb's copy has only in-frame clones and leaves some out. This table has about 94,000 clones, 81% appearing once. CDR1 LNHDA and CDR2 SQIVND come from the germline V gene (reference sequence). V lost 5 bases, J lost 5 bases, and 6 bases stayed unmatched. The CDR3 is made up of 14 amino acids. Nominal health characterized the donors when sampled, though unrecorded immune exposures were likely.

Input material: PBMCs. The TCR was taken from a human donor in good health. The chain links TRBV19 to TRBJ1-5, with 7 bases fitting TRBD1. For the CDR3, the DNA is TGTGCCAGTAGTTCGGGGCAGGGGGATCAGCCCCAGCATTTT. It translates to CASSSGQGDQPQHF.